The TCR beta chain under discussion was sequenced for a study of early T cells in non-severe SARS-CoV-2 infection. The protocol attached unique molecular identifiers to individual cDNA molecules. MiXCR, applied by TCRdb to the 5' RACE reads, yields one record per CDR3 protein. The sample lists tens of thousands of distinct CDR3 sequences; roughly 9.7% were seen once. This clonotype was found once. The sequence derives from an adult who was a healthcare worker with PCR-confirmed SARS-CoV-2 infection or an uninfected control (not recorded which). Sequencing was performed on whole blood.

The CDR3 loop reads CASTPQSSGANVLTF. CDR3 nucleotide sequence: TGTGCCAGCACCCCTCAGTCCTCTGGGGCCAACGTCCTGACTTTC. The chain links TRBV6-5 to TRBJ2-6; D call uncertain. The CDR3 runs to 15 residues. V was trimmed by 7 bases and J by 0 bases, leaving 10 bases between them. Per germline, CDR1 MNHEY and CDR2 SVGAGI.